This TCR beta chain was recovered during a study of PD-1 blockade in classical Hodgkin lymphoma. The study, taken as a whole, reports: Nothing has yet pinned down what causes the repertoire differences, possibly disease activity or prior therapy. At baseline, newly diagnosed patients reportedly showed less TCR diversity than healthy donors.

Details on this clone: Antigen: not known.

TCRdb's table, derived via immunoSEQ multiplex PCR, lists solely in-frame clones and lacks some. The data contain fewer than 40,000 clones, approximately 94% of them seen just once; the ten biggest clones take up roughly 2.1%. The time point is: newly diagnosed, previously untreated cHL patient sample. This clonotype was obtained from a human donor with classical Hodgkin lymphoma. Material for sequencing was peripheral blood mononuclear cells (PBMCs).

The DNA for the CDR3 is TGTGCCAGCAGCCAAGAAGGTGGAATCCGGGGTGGTGAAGCTTTCTTT. Protein: CASSQEGGIRGGEAFF. The chain couples TRBV4-2 to TRBJ1-1; no definite D call. The V gene lost 0 bases and the J gene lost 7 bases, with 18 bases spanning the gap. Germline V gene data show CDR1 as LGHNA and CDR2 as YNFKEQ. The CDR3 runs 16 residues.